These 8 T cell receptor beta chains came from one sample sequenced in a study of T cells after yellow fever vaccination. TCRdb fed the 5' RACE reads into MiXCR, producing one record per CDR3 protein. The sample yields about 300,000 distinct CDR3 sequences, around 7.3% seen once. The sequenced sample was PBMCs, obtained approximately 47 days after the first yellow fever vaccination. The receptors stem from a man between 18 and 29 years old who received the YFV17D yellow fever vaccine.

The chain joins TRBV7-2 to TRBJ2-5; 10 bases are a match to TRBD1. Per germline, CDR1 SGHTA and CDR2 FQGNSA. The J segment lost 5 bases and the V segment lost 7 bases, leaving 10 bases of the junction unmatched. The CDR3 extends over 15 amino acids. The CDR3 DNA follows: TGTGCCAGCACCTTCCGACAGGGGGCGCGGGAGACCCAGTACTTC. Residues: CASTFRQGARETQYF.

This clonotype was seen a handful of times. The chain carries TRBV10-3 and TRBJ1-1; tentative D call: TRBD1 (5 bases). This CDR3 has 11 residues. Germline loops: CDR1 ENHRY, CDR2 SYGVKD. The V gene lost 2 bases and the J gene lost 11 bases, with 9 bases spanning the gap. This CDR3 reads CAISEQGLAFF. CDR3 DNA sequence: TGTGCCATCAGTGAGCAGGGTTTGGCTTTCTTT.

This clonotype was found many times. The chain is built from TRBV3-1 and TRBJ2-3, with a possible D match to TRBD1 (6 bases). This CDR3 has 13 residues. CDR1 and CDR2 from the germline V gene are LGHDT and YNNKEL (reference sequence). V dropped 6 bases and J dropped 4 bases, with 11 bases sitting between them. CDR3 DNA sequence: TGTGCCAGCAGTTTACCAGGGGCAGATACGCAGTATTTT. It codes for CASSLPGADTQYF.

This clonotype turned up a few times. J is TRBJ2-3 and V is TRBV10-3; weak D call: TRBD1 (6 bases). The germline CDR1 and CDR2 sequences are ENHRY and SYGVKD. The length of the CDR3 is 12 residues. Trimming took off 2 bases at V and 12 bases at J, with 12 bases between the two ends. The CDR3 spells CAISETGLVQYF. The CDR3 nucleotides are TGTGCCATCAGTGAGACAGGGCTCGTTCAGTATTTT.

This clonotype was counted between two and nine times. The V gene is TRBV10-3, the J gene TRBJ1-1, with TRBD1 identical over 8 bases. Losses at the gene ends were 7 bases for V and 5 bases for J; bases not matched to a gene: 9. Looked up from germline, CDR1 is ENHRY and CDR2 is SYGVKD. The CDR3 is made up of 14 amino acids. The CDR3 region has the DNA TGTGCCATCAATGGACAGGGATTCGGGACTGAAGCTTTCTTT. Translated, it gives CAINGQGFGTEAFF.

This clonotype was detected only a few times. The chain links TRBV20-1 to TRBJ2-1; D may correspond to TRBD1 or TRBD2 (5 bases each). Trimming pared 3 bases from V and 0 bases from J, leaving 18 bases between. Germline V gene data show CDR1 as DFQATT and CDR2 as SNEGSKA (reference sequence). The CDR3 runs 17 residues. CDR3 bases: TGCAGTGCTAGGAATCCGGCCGGGGCCATCTCCTACAATGAGCAGTTCTTC. Residues: CSARNPAGAISYNEQFF.

A few counts support this clonotype. V gene TRBV5-1 combines with J gene TRBJ2-5; D unclear. CDR1 is SGHRS, CDR2 YFSETQ, per germline. V was cut by 1 base and J by 1 base, with 8 bases left in between. This CDR3 region has 14 residues. CDR3 amino acids: CASSLSVSQETQYF. The CDR3 nucleotides read TGCGCCAGCAGCTTGTCCGTGAGCCAAGAGACCCAGTACTTC.

This clonotype showed up just a few times. CDR3: CASSMRGPDTQYF. Here the CDR3 DNA reads TGTGCCAGTAGTATGCGAGGGCCCGATACGCAGTATTTT. V gene TRBV19 combines with J gene TRBJ2-3; D may be TRBD2 (5 bases). The CDR3 length is 13 residues. Germline V gene data show CDR1 as LNHDA and CDR2 as SQIVND (reference sequence). Trimming took off 3 bases at V and 6 bases at J, with 10 bases between the two ends.